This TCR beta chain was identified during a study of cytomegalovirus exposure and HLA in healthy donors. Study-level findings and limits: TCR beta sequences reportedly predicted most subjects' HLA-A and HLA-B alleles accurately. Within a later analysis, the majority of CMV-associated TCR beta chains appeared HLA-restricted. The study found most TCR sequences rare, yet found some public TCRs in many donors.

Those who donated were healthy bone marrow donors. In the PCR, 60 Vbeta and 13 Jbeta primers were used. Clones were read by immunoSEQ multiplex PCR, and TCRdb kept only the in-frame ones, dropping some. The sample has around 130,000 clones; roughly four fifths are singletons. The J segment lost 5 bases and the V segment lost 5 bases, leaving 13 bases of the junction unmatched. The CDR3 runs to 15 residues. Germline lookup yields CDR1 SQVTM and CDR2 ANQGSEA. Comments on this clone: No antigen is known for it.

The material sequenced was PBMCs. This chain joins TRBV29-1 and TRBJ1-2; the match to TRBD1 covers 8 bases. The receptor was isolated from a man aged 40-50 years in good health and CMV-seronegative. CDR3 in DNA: TGCAGCGTTCCCTCGGGACAGGCGCCTGGTTATGGCTACACCTTC. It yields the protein CSVPSGQAPGYGYTF.